These 10 T cell receptor delta chains were all obtained from the same sample, sequenced in a study of gammadelta T cells in human blood. TCRdb repeated clone calling on the RT-PCR reads with CATT. The table has 250 to 400 delta-chain clones, roughly 46% seen once. Sequenced material: Vgamma9Vdelta2 gamma-delta T cells from infant blood. The receptors derive from a human donor.

A note on this clone: A far larger clone is one nucleotide away, so this likely arose from a read error. This sample includes further DNA sequences coding for the same CDR3. J is TRDJ3 and V is TRDV2; 12 nucleotides line up with TRDD3. The CDR3 is 18 residues long. Germline V CDR1 and CDR2: GEAIGNYY, EKD. The CDR3 region is CARDTGGYSSWDTRQMFF. For the CDR3, the DNA is TGTGCCCGTGACACTGGGGGATACAGTTCCTGGGACACCCGACAGATGTTTTTC.

This clone is large by share. A read error may produce the germline difference seen at one junction end. This sample includes further DNA sequences coding for the same CDR3. The chain recombines TRDV2 with TRDJ3; 12 bases fit TRDD3. Germline V gene data show CDR1 as GEAIGNYY and CDR2 as EKD. CDR3 length equals 18 residues. The CDR3 bases are TGTGCCCGTGACACTGGGGGATACAGCTCCTGGGACACCCGACAGATGTTTTTC. Encoded protein: CARDTGGYSSWDTRQMFF.

This clone was detected a few times. This sequence is one base from a far larger clone and is likely a read error. The chain carries TRDV2 and TRDJ3; TRDD3 agrees at 11 bases. The CDR3 extends over 17 amino acids. Germline trimming cut 5 bases from V and 2 bases from J; bases unmatched to any gene: 4. Germline V gene data show CDR1 as GEAIGNYY and CDR2 as EKD. DNA for the CDR3: TGTGCCTGTGGCCCACTGGGGGATACCTGGGACACCCGACAGATGTTTTTC. Protein: CACGPLGDTWDTRQMFF.

As for this clone: The mismatch at residue 11 between this DNA's translation and the TCRdb protein of a much larger clone likely reflects a read error; the protein shown is translated from the DNA. The V and J genes are TRDV2 and TRDJ3, with TRDD3 matching 7 bases. In the absence of a J gene in TCRdb, the DNA was matched to germline to assign it here. The CDR3 runs to 19 residues. CDR1 and CDR2 from the germline V gene are GEAIGNYY and EKD. V lost 0 bases, J lost 2 bases, and 9 bases stayed unmatched. This CDR3 reads CACDTAYWGNAWDTRQMFF. CDR3 nucleotide sequence: TGTGCCTGTGACACCGCTTATTGGGGGAACGCCTGGGACACCCGACAGATGTTTTTC.

This clone came up a few times. The protein TCRdb gives is from a much larger clone and does not agree with this DNA's translation at residue 12, likely a read error; the protein shown here comes from the DNA. This chain joins TRDV2 and TRDJ3; the match to TRDD3 covers 12 bases. The ends lost 3 bases at V and 0 bases at J; junction bases unmatched: 11. The germline CDR1 and CDR2 sequences are GEAIGNYY and EKD. The CDR3 loop spans 21 amino acids. The CDR3 DNA reads as TGTGCCTGTGACGCGTACTGGGGGATACCCCTTGGCTCCTGGGACACCCGACAGATGTTTTTC. Amino acid sequence: CACDAYWGIPLGSWDTRQMFF.

In regard to this clone: TCRdb's listed protein matches a much larger clone and diverges from this DNA's translation at residue 6, likely through a read error; the protein shown comes from the DNA. The chain uses TRDV2 and TRDJ3; 11 bases match TRDD3. Assignment of the J gene here rests on matching the DNA to germline, because TCRdb gives none. CDR3 size: 19 residues. V lost 0 bases and J lost 0; bases outside the gene matches: 3. Germline lookup yields CDR1 GEAIGNYY and CDR2 EKD. The CDR3 bases are TGTGCCTGTGACACCGCCCTGGGGGATACCTCCTGGGACACCCGACAGATGTTTTTC. Encoded protein: CACDTALGDTSWDTRQMFF.

Notes on this clone: A far more abundant clone sits one base away, making this likely a read error. The chain employs TRDV2 and TRDJ3, with TRDD3 matching over 11 bases. From germline, CDR1 is GEAIGNYY and CDR2 EKD. This CDR3 is built from 17 residues. Trimming at V came to 9 bases and at J to 2 bases, leaving 8 bases not matched to a gene. This CDR3 reads CARVPLGDTWDTRQMFF. The CDR3 coding sequence is TGTGCCCGTGTCCCACTGGGGGATACCTGGGACACCCGACAGATGTTTTTC.

Regarding this clone: The TCRdb record carries a much larger clone's protein, which differs from this DNA's translation at residue 17; a read error is the likely cause, and the protein listed here is the DNA translation. This chain joins TRDV2 and TRDJ3, with 7 bases aligning to TRDD3. The CDR3 length is 19 residues. The V gene's germline CDR1 is GEAIGNYY and CDR2 EKD. The CDR3 coding sequence is TGTGCCTGTGACACCGCTTATTGGGGGAACTCCTGGGACACCCGACAGATATTTTTC. It encodes CACDTAYWGNSWDTRQIFF.

The chain recombines TRDV1 with TRDJ1; 12 bases agree with TRDD3. The V gene's germline CDR1 is TSWWSYY and CDR2 QGS. This CDR3 has 18 amino acids. Unmatched junction bases numbered 10, after V lost 2 bases and J lost 3 bases. DNA for the CDR3: TGTGCTCTTGGGGAAATTGTGTCACTGGGGGATACATCCGATAAACTCATCTTT. Translating it yields CALGEIVSLGDTSDKLIF.

This rearrangement joins TRDV2 to TRDJ3, with 9 bases aligning to TRDD3. TCRdb lists no J gene, so it was determined here by aligning the DNA to germline. This CDR3 comprises 17 residues. Per the germline V gene, CDR1 is GEAIGNYY and CDR2 is EKD. Trimming took 3 bases from V and 2 from J; bases not matched to a gene: 4. The CDR3: CACDVLGDTWDTRQMFF. In nucleotides, the CDR3 is TGTGCCTGTGACGTACTGGGGGACACCTGGGACACCCGACAGATGTTTTTC.